This T cell receptor (beta chain) derives from a study of Graves' ophthalmopathy and Graves' hyperthyroidism. General observations from the study: Progression of ophthalmopathy was predicted by the model with roughly 65% sensitivity and under 85% specificity. Discriminating ophthalmopathy from stable hyperthyroidism, a 13-signature model attained a sensitivity of over 85% and a specificity of just under 84%.

Patients with other autoimmune diseases, uncontrolled infections, pregnancy or lactation were excluded. PBMCs originated in roughly 9.3 ml of fresh peripheral blood. RNA served as the template for amplifying TCR beta CDR3 regions. Second-round multiplex PCR followed a first-round RT-PCR using HTBI primers. TCRdb redid the calling of the multiplex PCR reads with MiXCR, one entry per CDR3 protein. In the table there are 620,000 or so distinct CDR3 sequences, 22% of which are singletons. In germline, CDR1 is SGHRS, CDR2 YFSETQ. Trimming took off 4 bases at V and 11 bases at J, with 18 bases between the two ends. There are 13 residues in the CDR3. This clonotype occurred many times. Its antigen is not known.

The clonotype comes from a woman aged 18-29 years with stable Graves' hyperthyroidism. Some clones in this sample may be carry-over from other donors' samples. Sequencing was performed on peripheral blood. The J gene is TRBJ1-1, the V gene TRBV5-1; D gene ambiguous. The CDR3 protein is CASSPGNPFGAFF. CDR3 sequence (DNA): TGCGCCAGCAGCCCGGGGAACCCCTTTGGGGCTTTCTTT.